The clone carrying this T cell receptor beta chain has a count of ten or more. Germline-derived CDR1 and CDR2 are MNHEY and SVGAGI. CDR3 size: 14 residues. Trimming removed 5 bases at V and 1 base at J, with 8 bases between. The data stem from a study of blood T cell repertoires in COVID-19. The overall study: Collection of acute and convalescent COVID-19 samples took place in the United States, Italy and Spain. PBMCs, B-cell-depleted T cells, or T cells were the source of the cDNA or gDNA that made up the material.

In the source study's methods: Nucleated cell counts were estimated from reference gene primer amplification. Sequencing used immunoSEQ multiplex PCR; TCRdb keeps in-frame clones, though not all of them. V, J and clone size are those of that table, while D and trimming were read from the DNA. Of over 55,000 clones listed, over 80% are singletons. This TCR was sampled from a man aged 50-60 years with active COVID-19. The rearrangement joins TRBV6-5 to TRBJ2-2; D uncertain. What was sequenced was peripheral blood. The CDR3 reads CASSHILNTGELFF. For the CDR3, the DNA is TGTGCCAGCAGTCACATCTTGAACACCGGGGAGCTGTTTTTT.